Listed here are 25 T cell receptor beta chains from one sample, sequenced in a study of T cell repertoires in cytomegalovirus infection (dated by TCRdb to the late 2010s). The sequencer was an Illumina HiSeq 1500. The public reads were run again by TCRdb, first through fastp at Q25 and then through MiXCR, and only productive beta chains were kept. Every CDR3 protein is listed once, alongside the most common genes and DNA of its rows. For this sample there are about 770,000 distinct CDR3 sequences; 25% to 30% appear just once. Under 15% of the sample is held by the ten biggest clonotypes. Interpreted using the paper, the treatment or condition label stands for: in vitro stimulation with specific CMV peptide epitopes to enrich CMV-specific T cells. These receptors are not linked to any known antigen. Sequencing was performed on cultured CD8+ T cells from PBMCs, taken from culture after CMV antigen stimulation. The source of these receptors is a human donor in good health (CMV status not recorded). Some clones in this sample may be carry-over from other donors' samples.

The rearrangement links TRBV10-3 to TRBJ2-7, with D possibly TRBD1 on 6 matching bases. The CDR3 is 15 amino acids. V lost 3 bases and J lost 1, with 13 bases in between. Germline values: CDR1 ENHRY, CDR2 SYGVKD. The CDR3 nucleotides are TGTGCCATCAGTGAAAACAGGGAAATTTCCTACGAGCAGTACTTC. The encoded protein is CAISENREISYEQYF.

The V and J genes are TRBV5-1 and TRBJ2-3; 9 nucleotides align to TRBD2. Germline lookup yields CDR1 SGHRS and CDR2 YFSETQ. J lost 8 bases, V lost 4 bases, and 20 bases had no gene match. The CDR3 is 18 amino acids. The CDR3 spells CASSPTNSGGPFLPTQYF. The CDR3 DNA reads TGCGCCAGCAGCCCTACCAACAGCGGGGGGCCATTTCTCCCTACGCAGTATTTT.

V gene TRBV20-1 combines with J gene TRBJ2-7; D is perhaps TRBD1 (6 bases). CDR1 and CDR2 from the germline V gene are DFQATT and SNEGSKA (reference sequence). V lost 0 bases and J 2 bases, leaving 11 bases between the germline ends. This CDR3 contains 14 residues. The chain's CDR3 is CSARDLDSTYEQYV. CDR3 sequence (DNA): TGCAGTGCTAGAGATCTGGACAGTACCTACGAGCAGTACGTC.

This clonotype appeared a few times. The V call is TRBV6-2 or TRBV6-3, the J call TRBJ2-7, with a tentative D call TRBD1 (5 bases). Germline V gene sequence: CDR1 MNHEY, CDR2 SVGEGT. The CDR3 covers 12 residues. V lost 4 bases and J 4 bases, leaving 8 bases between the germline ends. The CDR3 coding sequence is TGTGCCAGCAGTTCGACAGAGTACGAGCAGTACGTC. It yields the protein CASSSTEYEQYV.

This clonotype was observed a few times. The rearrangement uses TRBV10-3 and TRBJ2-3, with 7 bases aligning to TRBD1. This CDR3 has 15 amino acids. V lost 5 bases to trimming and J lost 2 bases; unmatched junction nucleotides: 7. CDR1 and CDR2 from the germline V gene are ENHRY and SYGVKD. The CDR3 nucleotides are TGTGCCATCAGTTCAGGGGGTTCCCCCACAGATACGCAGTATTTT. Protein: CAISSGGSPTDTQYF.

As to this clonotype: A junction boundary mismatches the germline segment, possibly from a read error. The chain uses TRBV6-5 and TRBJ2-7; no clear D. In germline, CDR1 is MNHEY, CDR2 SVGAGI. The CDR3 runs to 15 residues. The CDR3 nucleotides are TGTGCCTGCAGTTACGGATCTGCTGGGTCCTACGAGCAGTACTTC. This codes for CACSYGSAGSYEQYF.

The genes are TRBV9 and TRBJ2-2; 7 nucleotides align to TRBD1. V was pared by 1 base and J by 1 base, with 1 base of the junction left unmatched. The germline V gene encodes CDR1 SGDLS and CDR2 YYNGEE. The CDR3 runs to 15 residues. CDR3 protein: CASSVPGGNTGELFF. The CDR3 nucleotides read TGTGCCAGCAGCGTACCAGGGGGGAACACCGGGGAGCTGTTTTTT.

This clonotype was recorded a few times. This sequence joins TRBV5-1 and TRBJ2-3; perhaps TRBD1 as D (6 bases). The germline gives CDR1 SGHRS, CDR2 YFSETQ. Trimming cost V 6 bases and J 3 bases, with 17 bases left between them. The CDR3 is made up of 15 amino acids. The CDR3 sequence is CASKNRDALTDTQYF. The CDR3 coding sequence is TGCGCCAGCAAGAACAGGGACGCCTTAACAGATACGCAGTATTTT. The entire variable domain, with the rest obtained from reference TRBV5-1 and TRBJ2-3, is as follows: KAGVTQTPRYLIKTRGQQVTLSCSPISGHRSVSWYQQTPGQGLQFLFEYFSETQRNKGNFPGRFSGRQFSNSRSEMNVSTLELGDSALYLCASKNRDALTDTQYFGPGTRLTVL.

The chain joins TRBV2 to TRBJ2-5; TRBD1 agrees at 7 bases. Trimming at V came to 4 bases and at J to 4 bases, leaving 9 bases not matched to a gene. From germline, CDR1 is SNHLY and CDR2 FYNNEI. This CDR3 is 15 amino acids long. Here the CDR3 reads CASSVGGARPETQYF. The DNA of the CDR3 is TGTGCCAGCAGTGTAGGGGGCGCAAGGCCAGAGACCCAGTACTTC.

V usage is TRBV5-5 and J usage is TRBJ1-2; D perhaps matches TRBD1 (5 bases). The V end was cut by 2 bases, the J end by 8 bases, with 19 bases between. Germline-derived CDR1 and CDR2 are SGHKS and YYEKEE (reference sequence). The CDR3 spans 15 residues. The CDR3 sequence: CASSLLDSSGYGYTF. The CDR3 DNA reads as TGTGCCAGCAGCTTACTTGACAGTTCGGGTTACGGCTACACCTTC.

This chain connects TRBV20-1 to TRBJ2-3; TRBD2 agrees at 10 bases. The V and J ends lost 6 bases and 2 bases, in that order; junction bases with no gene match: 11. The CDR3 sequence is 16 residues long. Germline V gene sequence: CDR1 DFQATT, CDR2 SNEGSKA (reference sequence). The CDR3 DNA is TGCAGTGCCGTGGCCGGGACTAGCGAAAACACAGATACGCAGTATTTT. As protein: CSAVAGTSENTDTQYF.

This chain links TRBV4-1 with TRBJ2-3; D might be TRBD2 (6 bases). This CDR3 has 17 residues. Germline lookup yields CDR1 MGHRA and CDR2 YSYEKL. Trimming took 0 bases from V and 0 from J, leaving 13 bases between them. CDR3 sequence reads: CASSQDSFRGSTDTQYF. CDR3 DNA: TGCGCCAGCAGCCAAGATAGCTTCCGGGGGAGCACAGATACGCAGTATTTT.

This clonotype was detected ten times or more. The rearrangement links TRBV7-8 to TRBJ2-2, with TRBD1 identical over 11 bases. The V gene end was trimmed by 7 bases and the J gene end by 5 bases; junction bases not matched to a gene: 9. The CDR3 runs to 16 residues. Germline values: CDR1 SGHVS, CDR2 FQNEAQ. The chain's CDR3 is CASIITGQGDTGELFF. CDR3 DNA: TGTGCCAGCATCATCACGGGACAGGGGGATACCGGGGAGCTGTTTTTT.

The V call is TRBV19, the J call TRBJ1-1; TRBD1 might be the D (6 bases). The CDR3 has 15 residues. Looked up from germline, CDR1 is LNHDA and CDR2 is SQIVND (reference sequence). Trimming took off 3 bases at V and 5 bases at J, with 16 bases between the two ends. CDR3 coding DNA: TGTGCCAGTAGTATGATTTCGGGGGGCGCGACTGAAGCTTTCTTT. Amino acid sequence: CASSMISGGATEAFF.

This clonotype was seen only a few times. The CDR3 here is CATSDFRGRADPLPGEQFF. In nucleotides, the CDR3 is TGTGCCACCAGTGATTTCAGGGGCAGGGCGGATCCCCTGCCTGGTGAGCAGTTCTTC. This chain uses TRBV24-1 with TRBJ2-1, with D maybe TRBD1 (6 bases). Looked up from germline, CDR1 is KGHDR and CDR2 is SFDVKD. This CDR3 region has 19 residues. V lost 1 base and J lost 9, with 27 bases in between.

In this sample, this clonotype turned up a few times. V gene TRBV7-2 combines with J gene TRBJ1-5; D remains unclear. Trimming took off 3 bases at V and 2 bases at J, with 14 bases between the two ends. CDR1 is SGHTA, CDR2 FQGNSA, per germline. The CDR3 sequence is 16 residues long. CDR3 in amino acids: CASSFEGILGNQPQHF. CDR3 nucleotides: TGTGCCAGCAGCTTCGAAGGGATATTAGGCAATCAGCCCCAGCATTTT.

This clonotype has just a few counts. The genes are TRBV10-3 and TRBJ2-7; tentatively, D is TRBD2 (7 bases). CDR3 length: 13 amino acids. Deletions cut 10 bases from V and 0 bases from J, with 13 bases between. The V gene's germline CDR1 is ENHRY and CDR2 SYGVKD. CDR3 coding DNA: TGTGCCACCGGGGGAGGGGGCTCCTACGAGCAGTACGTC. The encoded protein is CATGGGGSYEQYV.

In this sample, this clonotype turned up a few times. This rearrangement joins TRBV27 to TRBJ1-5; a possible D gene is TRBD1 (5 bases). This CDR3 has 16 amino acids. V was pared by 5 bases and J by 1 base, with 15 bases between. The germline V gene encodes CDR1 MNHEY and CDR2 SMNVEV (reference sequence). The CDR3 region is CASSLRGGRSNQPQHF. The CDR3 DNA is TGTGCCAGCAGTCTCCGGGGGGGGAGGAGCAATCAGCCCCAGCATTTT.

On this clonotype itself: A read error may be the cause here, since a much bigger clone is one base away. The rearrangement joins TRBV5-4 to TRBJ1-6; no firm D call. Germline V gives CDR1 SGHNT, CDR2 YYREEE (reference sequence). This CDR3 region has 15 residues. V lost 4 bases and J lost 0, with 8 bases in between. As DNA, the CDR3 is TGTGCCAGCAGCGCGGAGAGCTCCTATAATTCACCCCTCCACTTT. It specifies CASSAESSYNSPLHF.

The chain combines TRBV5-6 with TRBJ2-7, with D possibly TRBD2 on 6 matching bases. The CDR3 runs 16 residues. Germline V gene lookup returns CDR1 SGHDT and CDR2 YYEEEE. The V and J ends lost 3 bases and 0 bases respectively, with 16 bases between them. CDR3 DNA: TGTGCCAGCAGCTGGGGGGACCTCGGGCACTCCTACGAGCAGTACTTC. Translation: CASSWGDLGHSYEQYF. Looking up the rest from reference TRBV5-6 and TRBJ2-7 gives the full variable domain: DAGVTQSPTHLIKTRGQQVTLRCSPKSGHDTVSWYQQALGQGPQFIFQYYEEEERQRGNFPDRFSGHQFPNYSSELNVNALLLGDSALYLCASSWGDLGHSYEQYFGPGTRLTVT.

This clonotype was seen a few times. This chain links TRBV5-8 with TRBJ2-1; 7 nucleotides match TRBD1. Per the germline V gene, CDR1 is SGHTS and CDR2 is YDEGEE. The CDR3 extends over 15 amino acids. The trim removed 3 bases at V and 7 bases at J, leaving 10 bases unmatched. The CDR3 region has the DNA TGTGCCAGCAGCTCACCCTCGACAGGGAGAAATGAGCAGTTCTTC. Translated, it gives CASSSPSTGRNEQFF. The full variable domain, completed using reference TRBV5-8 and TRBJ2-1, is EAGVTQSPTHLIKTRGQQATLRCSPISGHTSVYWYQQALGLGLQFLLWYDEGEERNRGNFPPRFSGRQFPNYSSELNVNALELEDSALYLCASSSPSTGRNEQFFGPGTRLTVL.

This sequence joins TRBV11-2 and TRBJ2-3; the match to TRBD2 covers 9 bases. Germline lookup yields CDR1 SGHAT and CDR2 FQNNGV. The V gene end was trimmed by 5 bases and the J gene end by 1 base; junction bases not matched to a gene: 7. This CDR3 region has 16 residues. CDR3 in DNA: TGTGCCAGCAGCAACCTGACTAGCGGAGGCACAGATACGCAGTATTTT. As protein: CASSNLTSGGTDTQYF.

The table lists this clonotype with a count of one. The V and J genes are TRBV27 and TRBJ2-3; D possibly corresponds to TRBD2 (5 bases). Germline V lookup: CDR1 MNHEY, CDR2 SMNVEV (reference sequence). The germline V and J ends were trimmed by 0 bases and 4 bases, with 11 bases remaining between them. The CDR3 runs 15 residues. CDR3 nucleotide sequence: TGTGCCAGCAGTTTATCATGGGGAGCGGCAGATACGCAGTATTTT. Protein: CASSLSWGAADTQYF.

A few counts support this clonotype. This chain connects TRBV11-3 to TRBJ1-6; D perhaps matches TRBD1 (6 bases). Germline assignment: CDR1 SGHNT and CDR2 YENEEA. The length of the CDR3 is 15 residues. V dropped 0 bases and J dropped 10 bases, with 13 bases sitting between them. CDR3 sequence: CASSLDGGAQSPLHF. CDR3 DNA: TGTGCCAGCAGCTTAGATGGGGGGGCACAGTCACCCCTCCACTTT.

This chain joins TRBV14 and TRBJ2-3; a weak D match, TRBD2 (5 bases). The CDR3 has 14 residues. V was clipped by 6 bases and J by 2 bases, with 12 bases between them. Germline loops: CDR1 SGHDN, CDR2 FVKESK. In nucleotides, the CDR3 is TGTGCCAGCAGGGGAGCGCGGACCACAGATACGCAGTATTTT. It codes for CASRGARTTDTQYF. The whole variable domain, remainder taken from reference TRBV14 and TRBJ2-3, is EAGVTQFPSHSVIEKGQTVTLRCDPISGHDNLYWYRRVMGKEIKFLLHFVKESKQDESGMPNNRFLAERTGGTYSTLKVQPAELEDSGVYFCASRGARTTDTQYFGPGTRLTVL.